This TCR beta chain originates from a study of OX40 agonist ivuxolimab in advanced cancers. Describing the broader study: Ivuxolimab, which targeted the costimulatory receptor OX40 (CD134), was an agonistic, fully human IgG2 monoclonal antibody. Intravenous ivuxolimab was administered to patients every 2 weeks at six dose levels: 0.01, 0.1, 0.3, 1.5, 3 and 10 mg/kg. Among the roughly 52 dose-escalation patients, roughly 20 had hepatocellular carcinoma, 15 melanoma, 9 renal cell carcinoma and 9 head and neck cancer. The dose-escalation cohort was about 83% male with a mean age of about 58 years, ranging from 23 to 79. Patients were allowed to have had prior anti-PD-1, anti-PD-L1 or anti-CTLA-4 therapy, and 40% of the dose-escalation patients had been treated with checkpoint inhibitors. Partial responses occurred in three dose-escalation patients, of whom one had hepatocellular carcinoma and two had cutaneous melanoma. The point of sequencing TCRbeta in the periphery was to test whether ivuxolimab changed TCR sequence diversity and drove clonal T-cell expansion. The paper reports the monotherapy dose-escalation portion (N of about 50 patients) of the phase I ivuxolimab trial.

The CDR1 and CDR2 encoded by the germline V gene are LGHNA and YNFKEQ. V is clipped by 2 bases and J by 0 bases, and the sequence between their germline boundaries is 11 bases long. The CDR3 contains 15 residues, cysteine and phenylalanine counted. Just the 45-base CDR3 DNA is kept, in frame starting at base 1. The trial excluded patients who had a history of autoimmune disease or who were on systemic immunosuppression. Peripheral blood for TCR sequencing was drawn from every dose cohort at baseline, at cycle 4 day 1 and at cycle 7 day 1. Samples came from an open-label, multicenter, first-in-human phase I dose-escalation trial of ivuxolimab. Adults with locally advanced or metastatic melanoma, renal cell carcinoma, hepatocellular carcinoma or head and neck squamous cell carcinoma were enrolled in the trial. CD4+ and CD8+ T cells were sorted separately from peripheral blood before TCR sequencing.

On the study overall, not on this receptor specifically: Antigen specificity was not determined for the clonally expanded peripheral T cells. At doses of 0.1 to 3.0 mg/kg, clonal expansion of both CD4+ and CD8+ T cells in blood was seen between baseline and week 6. In the 0.1-3.0 mg/kg groups, partial responders had among the lowest normalized peripheral clonal expansion, particularly in CD8+ T cells. Low levels of normalized T-cell clonal expansion were also seen in some nonresponding patients. After ivuxolimab, CD8+ T cells had more expanded clones than CD4+ T cells on average.

To sequence the TCRbeta CDR3 region, genomic DNA was isolated from the sorted cells. The immunoSEQ Assay was used to sequence the TCRbeta CDR3 regions. Not all clones reach the TCRdb copy of this immuneACCESS table, which keeps in-frame sequences only. Checked studies attribute under half of the gap to unresolved V genes and leave the rest unexplained. A total of under 20,000 clones appear in this sample, around three quarters of them only once. The ten top clones hold roughly 14% of the sample. Comments on this clone: There is no known antigen for this receptor. No qualities accompany the bases; no much larger clone lies one base away.

This chain joins TRBV4-2 to TRBJ2-7, with the D gene too uncertain to name. This sequence originates from an adult with an advanced solid tumor such as melanoma, head and neck, liver or kidney cancer. Sequencing was performed on CD4+ or CD8+ T cells sorted from blood, taken in a trial of the OX40 agonist ivuxolimab. The CDR3: CASSQSRTLSYEQYF. The DNA reads TGTGCCAGCAGCCAATCCCGGACCCTCTCCTACGAGCAGTACTTC.